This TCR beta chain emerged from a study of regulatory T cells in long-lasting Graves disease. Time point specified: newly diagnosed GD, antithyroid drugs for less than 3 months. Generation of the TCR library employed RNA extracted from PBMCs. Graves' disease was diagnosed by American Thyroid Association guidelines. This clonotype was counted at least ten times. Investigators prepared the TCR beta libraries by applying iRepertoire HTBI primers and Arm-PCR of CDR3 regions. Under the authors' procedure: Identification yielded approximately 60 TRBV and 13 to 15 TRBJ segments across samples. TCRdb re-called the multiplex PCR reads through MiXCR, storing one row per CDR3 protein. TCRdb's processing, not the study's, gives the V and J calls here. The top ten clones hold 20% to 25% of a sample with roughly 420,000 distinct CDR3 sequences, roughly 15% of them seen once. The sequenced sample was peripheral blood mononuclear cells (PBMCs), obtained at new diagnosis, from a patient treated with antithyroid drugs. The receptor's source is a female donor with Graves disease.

CDR3 amino acids: CASSPKDQETQYF. CDR3 DNA: TGTGCCAGCAGCCCGAAGGACCAAGAGACCCAGTACTTC. The chain joins TRBV7-9 to TRBJ2-1; D uncertain. The J call may be mistaken, given a closer DNA end match to TRBJ2-5. This CDR3 is 13 amino acids long. Germline values: CDR1 SEHNR, CDR2 FQNEAQ (reference sequence).